The clone carrying this T cell receptor beta chain was observed a handful of times. Its target is unknown. Molecular barcoding with unique molecular identifiers was used for the TCRbeta library. TCRdb fed the PCR reads into MiXCR, producing one record per CDR3 protein. The sample records around 100,000 distinct CDR3 sequences, approximately 10% being singletons. This specimen comes from a study of T-cell reconstitution after alpha-beta-depleted transplantation in children. General study findings and limits: Roughly two months post-transplant, alpha-beta T cells reportedly originated from several hundred graft clones that had expanded. Newly produced T cells mostly provided counts and TCRbeta diversity after one year, as hyperexpanded clones declined.

The germline gives CDR1 SEHNR, CDR2 FQNEAQ (reference sequence). The junction had 4 bases not matched to a gene; V was cut back by 3 bases and J by 4 bases. This CDR3 has 16 residues. This sequence joins TRBV7-9 and TRBJ2-3; 13 bases map to TRBD2. The material was PBMCs, obtained before TCRalphabeta/CD19-depleted stem cell transplant. The clonotype comes from a boy aged 2 to 10 with acute lymphoblastic leukemia, due to receive a stem cell transplant. The CDR3 loop is CASSLRTSGSPDTQYF. In DNA form, the CDR3 reads TGTGCCAGCAGCTTGCGGACTAGCGGGAGTCCAGATACGCAGTATTTT.